This TCR beta chain came from a study of blood T cell repertoires in COVID-19. Study background: Samples of COVID-19 (acute and convalescent) were obtained from the United States, Italy and Spain. PBMCs, B-cell-depleted T cells, or T cells provided the cDNA or gDNA that made up the material.

As handled by the study authors: Cell counts per sample came from amplifying reference gene primers. The data were produced by immunoSEQ multiplex PCR, yet TCRdb's version contains in-frame clones alone and is incomplete. V and J calls and clone size follow that table, whereas D and trimming were derived from the DNA. The table shows over 600,000 clones, with about 90% occurring only once. Germline V lookup: CDR1 MDHEN, CDR2 SYDVKM. This CDR3 has 14 amino acids. V lost 2 bases, J lost 3 bases, and 10 bases lay in between. This clone occurred a few times. Sequenced sample: peripheral blood. This chain links TRBV28 with TRBJ1-2; no reliable D call. The TCR comes from a woman aged 18-35 years with acute or convalescent COVID-19. CDR3 protein: CASSLGVTYYGYTF. In nucleotides, the CDR3 is TGTGCCAGCAGTTTAGGAGTCACTTACTATGGCTACACCTTC.